This TCR beta chain was sequenced during a study of blood T cell repertoires in COVID-19 (dated by TCRdb to the early 2020s). About the investigation overall: Samples covering the acute and convalescent phases of COVID-19 were provided by collaborators in the United States, Italy and Spain. The material from the prospective study consisted of cDNA or gDNA derived from T cells, B-cell-depleted T cells, or PBMCs. A de-identified subject ID, COVID-19 status, age in years and sex were almost always included in the sample metadata. Where HLA class I and class II types were available, the types were taken from metadata supplied by the sample provider, not from assay-based typing. Deeply sampled blood TCRbeta repertoires from subjects exposed to, actively infected with, or recovered from COVID-19 were included in the dataset. Samples were obtained from the ongoing ImmuneRACE study (first 160 participants) and from some 1,200 subjects provided by 6 global collaborators. The repertoires were released in a freely available public database intended as a resource for research on the immune response to SARS-CoV-2.

TCRbeta CDR3 regions were amplified from genomic DNA using the immunoSEQ Assay, a bias-controlled multiplex PCR. The paper's processing steps were these. Within the assay, amplification of reference gene primers was used to estimate how many nucleated cells each sample contained. To quantify the absolute abundance of each unique TCRbeta CDR3 rearrangement, sequence reads were collapsed and filtered. For each sample, productive Simpson clonality was calculated by taking the square root of Simpson's diversity index across productive rearrangements. TCRdb retrieved this table from immuneACCESS and kept in-frame rearrangements only. Not all clones are present; in checked studies, unresolved V genes account for under half, and no reason is known for the remainder. Clonal size and the V and J genes are those of that table, whereas D and trimming came from the DNA. A total of about 170,000 clones appear in this sample, more than 75% of them only once. About 2.5% of the sample is taken by the ten largest.

In Seattle, one collaborating source enrolled patients while the infection was active and tracked those patients longitudinally over the course of disease. Each collaborating institution followed its own protocols to collect whole blood in K2EDTA tubes. For TCRbeta analysis, collaborator samples were shipped as frozen whole blood, as isolated PBMCs, or as DNA extracted from either sample type. Results and caveats for the whole study, not just this receptor: Clinical and demographic metadata were provided uncurated, with the amount varying by source and participant.

With respect to this clone: Its antigen is currently not known. The sample holds no much larger clone one base away, and base qualities are not on file.

The germline V gene gives CDR1 as SGHVS and CDR2 as FQNEAQ. Including cysteine and phenylalanine, the CDR3 has 18 amino acids. Only the CDR3 DNA is retained, 54 bases long and in frame from the first base. V and J are trimmed by 3 bases and 0 bases, and the gene matches miss 9 bases of the junction. The rearranged chain carries TRBV7-8 and TRBJ2-2; 8 bases in the junction line up with TRBD1. The sequence was obtained from a woman aged 80 or over with COVID-19, enrolled during active disease. Sequenced: peripheral blood. CDR3 region: CASSLGRGQGTNTGELFF. The DNA sequence is given as TGTGCCAGCAGCTTGGGTCGAGGACAGGGTACGAACACCGGGGAGCTGTTTTTT.